This T cell receptor (beta chain) was identified in a study of blood T cell repertoires in COVID-19. The wider study: Both acute and convalescent COVID-19 samples were obtained from the United States, Italy and Spain.

Measured with immunoSEQ multiplex PCR; TCRdb has only the in-frame clones, and not every one. This sample has 150,000 to 200,000 clones, with approximately 80% found just once. In germline, CDR1 is SEHNR, CDR2 FQNEAQ (reference sequence). This CDR3 has 13 amino acids. Trimming removed 8 bases from V and 7 bases from J, with 18 bases in between. Sequencing was performed on peripheral blood. V gene TRBV7-9 combines with J gene TRBJ2-7; D unclear. This clonotype originated in a woman older than 75 with COVID-19, enrolled during active disease. The CDR3 is CASAAVSFGEQYF. CDR3 coding DNA: TGTGCCAGCGCGGCCGTGTCGTTCGGGGAGCAGTACTTC.